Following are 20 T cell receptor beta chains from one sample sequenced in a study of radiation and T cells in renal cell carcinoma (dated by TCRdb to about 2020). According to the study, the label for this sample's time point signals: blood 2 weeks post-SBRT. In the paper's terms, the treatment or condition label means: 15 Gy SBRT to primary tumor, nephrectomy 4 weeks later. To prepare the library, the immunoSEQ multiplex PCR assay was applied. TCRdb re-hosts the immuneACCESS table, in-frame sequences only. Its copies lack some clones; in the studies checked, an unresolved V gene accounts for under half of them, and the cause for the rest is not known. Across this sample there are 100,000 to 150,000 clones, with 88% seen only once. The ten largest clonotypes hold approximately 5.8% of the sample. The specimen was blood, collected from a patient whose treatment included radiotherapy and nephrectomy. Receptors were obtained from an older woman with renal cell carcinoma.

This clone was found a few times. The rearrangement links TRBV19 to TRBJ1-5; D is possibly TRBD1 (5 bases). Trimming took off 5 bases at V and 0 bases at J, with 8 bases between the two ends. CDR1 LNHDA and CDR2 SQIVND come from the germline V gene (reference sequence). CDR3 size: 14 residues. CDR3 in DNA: TGTGCCAGTAGTCGACAGACTAGCAATCAGCCCCAGCATTTT. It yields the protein CASSRQTSNQPQHF.

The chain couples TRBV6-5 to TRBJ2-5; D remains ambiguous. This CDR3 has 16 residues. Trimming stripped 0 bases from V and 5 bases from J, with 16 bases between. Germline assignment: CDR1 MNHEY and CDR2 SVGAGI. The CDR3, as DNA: TGTGCCAGCAGTTACTCCCCGCCACCGTTTAGGGAGACCCAGTACTTC. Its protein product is CASSYSPPPFRETQYF.

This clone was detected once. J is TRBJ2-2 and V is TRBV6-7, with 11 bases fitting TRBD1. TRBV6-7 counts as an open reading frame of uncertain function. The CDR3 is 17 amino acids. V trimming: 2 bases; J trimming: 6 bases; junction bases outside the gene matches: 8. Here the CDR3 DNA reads TGTGCCAGCAGTTACACAGCCGGACAGGGGGCGGCCGGGGAGCTGTTTTTT. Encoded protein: CASSYTAGQGAAGELFF.

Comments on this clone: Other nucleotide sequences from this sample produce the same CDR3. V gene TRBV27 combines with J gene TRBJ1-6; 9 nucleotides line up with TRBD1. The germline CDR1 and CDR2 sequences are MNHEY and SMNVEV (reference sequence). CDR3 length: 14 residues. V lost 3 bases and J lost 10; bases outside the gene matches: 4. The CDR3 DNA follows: TGTGCCAGCAGTTTGGACAGGGGAAACTCACCCCTCCACTTT. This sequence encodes CASSLDRGNSPLHF.

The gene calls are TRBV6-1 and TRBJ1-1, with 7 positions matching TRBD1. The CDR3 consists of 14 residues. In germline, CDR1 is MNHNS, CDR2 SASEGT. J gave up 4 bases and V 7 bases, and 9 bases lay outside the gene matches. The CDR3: CASTMTGSVTEAFF. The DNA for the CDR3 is TGTGCCAGCACCATGACAGGGTCCGTCACTGAAGCTTTCTTT.

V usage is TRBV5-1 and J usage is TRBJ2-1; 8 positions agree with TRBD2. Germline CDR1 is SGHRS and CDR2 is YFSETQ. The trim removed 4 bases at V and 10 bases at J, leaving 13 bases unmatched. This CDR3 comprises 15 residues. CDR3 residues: CASSPQEAGVWEQFF. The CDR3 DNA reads TGCGCCAGCAGCCCTCAGGAAGCGGGGGTTTGGGAGCAGTTCTTC.

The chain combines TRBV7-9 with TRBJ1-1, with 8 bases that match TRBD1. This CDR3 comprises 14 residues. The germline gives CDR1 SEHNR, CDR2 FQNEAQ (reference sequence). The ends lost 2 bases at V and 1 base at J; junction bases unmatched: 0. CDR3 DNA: TGTGCCAGCAGCTTAACAGGGGGGAACACTGAAGCTTTCTTT. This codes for CASSLTGGNTEAFF.

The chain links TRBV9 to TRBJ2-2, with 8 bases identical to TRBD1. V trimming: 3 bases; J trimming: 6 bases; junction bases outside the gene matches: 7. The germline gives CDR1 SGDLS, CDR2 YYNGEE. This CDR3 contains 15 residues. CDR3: CASSGWTGPAGELFF. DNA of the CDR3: TGTGCCAGCAGCGGATGGACAGGGCCGGCCGGGGAGCTGTTTTTT. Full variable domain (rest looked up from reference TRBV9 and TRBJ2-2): DSGVTQTPKHLITATGQRVTLRCSPRSGDLSVYWYQQSLDQGLQFLIQYYNGEERAKGNILERFSAQQFPDLHSELNLSSLELGDSALYFCASSGWTGPAGELFFGEGSRLTVL.

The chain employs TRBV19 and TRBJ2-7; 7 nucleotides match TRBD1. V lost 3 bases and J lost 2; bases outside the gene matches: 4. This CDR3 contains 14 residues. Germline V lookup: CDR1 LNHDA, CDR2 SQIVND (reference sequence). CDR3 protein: CASSIGTAPYEQYF. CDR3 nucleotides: TGTGCCAGTAGTATCGGGACAGCACCCTACGAGCAGTACTTC.

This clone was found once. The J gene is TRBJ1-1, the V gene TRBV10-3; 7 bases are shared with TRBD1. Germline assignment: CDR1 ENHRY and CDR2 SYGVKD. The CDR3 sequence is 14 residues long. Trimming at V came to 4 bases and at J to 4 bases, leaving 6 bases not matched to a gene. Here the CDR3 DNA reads TGTGCCATCAGTGTCGGGCAGGGGGGCACTGAAGCTTTCTTT. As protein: CAISVGQGGTEAFF.

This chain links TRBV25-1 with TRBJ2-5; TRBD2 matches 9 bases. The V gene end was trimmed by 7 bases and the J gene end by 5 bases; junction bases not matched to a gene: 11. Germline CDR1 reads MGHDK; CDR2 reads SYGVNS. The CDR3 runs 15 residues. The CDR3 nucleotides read TGTGCCAGCACCCAGGGGCGGGGGGGCCGGGAGACCCAGTACTTC. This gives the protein CASTQGRGGRETQYF. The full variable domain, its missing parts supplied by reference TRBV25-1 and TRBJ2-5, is EADIYQTPRYLVIGTGKKITLECSQTMGHDKMYWYQQDPGMELHLIHYSYGVNSTEKGDLSSESTVSRIRTEHFPLTLESARPSHTSQYLCASTQGRGGRETQYFGPGTRLLVL.

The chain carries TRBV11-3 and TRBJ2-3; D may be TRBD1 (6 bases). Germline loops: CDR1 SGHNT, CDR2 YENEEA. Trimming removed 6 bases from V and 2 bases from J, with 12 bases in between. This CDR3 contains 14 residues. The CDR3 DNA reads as TGTGCCAGCAGTGGACAGTCTGTCACAGATACGCAGTATTTT. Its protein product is CASSGQSVTDTQYF.

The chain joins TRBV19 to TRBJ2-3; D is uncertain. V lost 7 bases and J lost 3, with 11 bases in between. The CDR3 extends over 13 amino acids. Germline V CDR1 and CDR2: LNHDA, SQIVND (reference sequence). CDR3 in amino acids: CASTGGNTDTQYF. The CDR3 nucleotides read TGTGCCAGTACTGGCGGAAATACAGATACGCAGTATTTT. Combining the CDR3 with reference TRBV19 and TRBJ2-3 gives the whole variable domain DGGITQSPKYLFRKEGQNVTLSCEQNLNHDAMYWYRQDPGQGLRLIYYSQIVNDFQKGDIAEGYSVSREKKESFPLTVTSAQKNPTAFYLCASTGGNTDTQYFGPGTRLTVL.

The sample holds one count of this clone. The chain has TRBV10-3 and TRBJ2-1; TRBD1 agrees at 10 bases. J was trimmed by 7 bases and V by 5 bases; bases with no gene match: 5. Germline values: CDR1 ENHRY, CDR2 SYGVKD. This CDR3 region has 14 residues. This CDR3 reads CAISLGQGMNEQFF. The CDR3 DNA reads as TGTGCCATCAGTTTGGGACAGGGGATGAATGAGCAGTTCTTC.

CDR3 nucleotides: TGTGCCAGCAGCTTAGGGTCCAGCGGGGGGGCTGATACGCAGTATTTT. Its translation: CASSLGSSGGADTQYF. The V gene is TRBV7-2, the J gene TRBJ2-3, with TRBD2 identical over 10 bases. J was trimmed by 6 bases and V by 1 base; bases with no gene match: 7. This CDR3 has 16 residues. Germline-derived CDR1 and CDR2 are SGHTA and FQGNSA.

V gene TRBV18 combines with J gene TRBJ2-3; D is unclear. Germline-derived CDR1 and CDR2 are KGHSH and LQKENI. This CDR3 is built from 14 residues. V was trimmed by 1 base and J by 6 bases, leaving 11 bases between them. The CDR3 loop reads CASSPRSGVDTQYF. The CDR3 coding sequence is TGTGCCAGCTCACCACGGTCAGGAGTGGATACGCAGTATTTT.

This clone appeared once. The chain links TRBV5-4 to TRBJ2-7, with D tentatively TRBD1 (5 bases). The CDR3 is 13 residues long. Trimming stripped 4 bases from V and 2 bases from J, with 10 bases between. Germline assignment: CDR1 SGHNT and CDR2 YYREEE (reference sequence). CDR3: CASSLDIPYEQYF. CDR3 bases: TGTGCCAGCAGCCTGGACATCCCCTACGAGCAGTACTTC.

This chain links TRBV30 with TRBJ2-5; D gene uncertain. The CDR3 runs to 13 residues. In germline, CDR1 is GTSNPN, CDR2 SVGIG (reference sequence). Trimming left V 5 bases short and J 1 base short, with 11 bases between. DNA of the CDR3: TGTGCCTGGGCCCGACAAGTCCAAGAGACCCAGTACTTC. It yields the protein CAWARQVQETQYF. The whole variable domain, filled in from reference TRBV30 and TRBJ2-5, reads SQTIHQWPATLVQPVGSPLSLECTVEGTSNPNLYWYRQAAGRGLQLLFYSVGIGQISSEVPQNLSASRPQDRQFILSSKKLLLSDSGFYLCAWARQVQETQYFGPGTRLLVL.

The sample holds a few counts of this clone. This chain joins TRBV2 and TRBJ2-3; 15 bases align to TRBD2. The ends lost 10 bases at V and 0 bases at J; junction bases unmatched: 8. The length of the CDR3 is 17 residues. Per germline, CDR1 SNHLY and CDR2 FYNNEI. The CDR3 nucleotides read TGTGCCACAGGAGGGACTAGCGGGGGGCGGAGCACAGATACGCAGTATTTT. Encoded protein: CATGGTSGGRSTDTQYF. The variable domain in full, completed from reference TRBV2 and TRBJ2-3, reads EPEVTQTPSHQVTQMGQEVILRCVPISNHLYFYWYRQILGQKVEFLVSFYNNEISEKSEIFDDQFSVERPDGSNFTLKIRSTKLEDSAMYFCATGGTSGGRSTDTQYFGPGTRLTVL.

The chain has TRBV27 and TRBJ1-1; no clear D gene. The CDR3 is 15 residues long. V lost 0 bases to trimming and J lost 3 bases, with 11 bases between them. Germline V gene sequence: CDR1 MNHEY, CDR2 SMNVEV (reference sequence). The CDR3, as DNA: TGTGCCAGCAGTTTATCGAGGTGGGGAGACACTGAAGCTTTCTTT. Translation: CASSLSRWGDTEAFF.